These 9 T cell receptor beta chains were all obtained from the same sample, sequenced in a study of siplizumab effects on memory and regulatory T cells. Measured with immunoSEQ multiplex PCR; TCRdb has only the in-frame clones, and not every one. The sample shows approximately 100,000 clones, about 93% of them seen only once. Material: Tregs sorted from blood. The receptors derive from a human donor in good health.

This chain joins TRBV2 and TRBJ2-1; D call uncertain. The V end was cut by 6 bases, the J end by 0 bases, with 12 bases between. CDR3 size: 15 residues. The germline CDR1 and CDR2 sequences are SNHLY and FYNNEI. CDR3 DNA sequence: TGTGCCAGCAGCGCTGAGAGGAGCTCCTACAATGAGCAGTTCTTC. It yields the protein CASSAERSSYNEQFF.

V and J are TRBV19 and TRBJ2-1, with 10 nucleotides matching TRBD2. This CDR3 contains 15 residues. Germline CDR1 and CDR2: LNHDA and SQIVND (reference sequence). Unmatched junction bases numbered 11, after V lost 9 bases and J lost 6 bases. CDR3 nucleotides: TGTGCCAGCCAGACCGGGACTAGCGTCCGCAATGAGCAGTTCTTC. Its protein product is CASQTGTSVRNEQFF. Looking up the rest from reference TRBV19 and TRBJ2-1 gives the full variable domain: DGGITQSPKYLFRKEGQNVTLSCEQNLNHDAMYWYRQDPGQGLRLIYYSQIVNDFQKGDIAEGYSVSREKKESFPLTVTSAQKNPTAFYLCASQTGTSVRNEQFFGPGTRLTVL.

The gene calls are TRBV27 and TRBJ1-5; weak D call: TRBD1 (5 bases). This CDR3 is built from 16 residues. Looked up from germline, CDR1 is MNHEY and CDR2 is SMNVEV (reference sequence). Deletions cut 6 bases from V and 7 bases from J, with 22 bases between. The chain's CDR3 is CASRPMGETFLQPQHF. CDR3 nucleotides: TGTGCCAGCAGACCCATGGGGGAGACCTTCCTACAGCCCCAGCATTTT.

This chain links TRBV28 with TRBJ2-3; D call uncertain. This CDR3 is 15 amino acids long. CDR1 and CDR2 (germline): MDHEN, SYDVKM. V dropped 6 bases and J dropped 7 bases, with 20 bases sitting between them. CDR3 loop: CASSPRLMMKHTQYF. The CDR3 DNA reads TGTGCCAGCAGCCCCAGACTTATGATGAAACATACGCAGTATTTT.

The chain uses TRBV9 and TRBJ2-1; 8 bases map to TRBD1. The V gene's germline CDR1 is SGDLS and CDR2 YYNGEE. The CDR3 has 12 residues. The junction had 4 bases not matched to a gene; V was cut back by 4 bases and J by 10 bases. The chain's CDR3 is CASSLRGREQFF. In DNA form, the CDR3 reads TGTGCCAGCAGCCTCAGGGGGCGCGAGCAGTTCTTC.

This chain links TRBV28 with TRBJ1-4, with 8 bases matching TRBD1. V was pared by 5 bases and J by 8 bases, with 7 bases of the junction left unmatched. The CDR3 sequence is 14 residues long. CDR1 is MDHEN and CDR2 is SYDVKM in the germline V gene. In DNA form, the CDR3 reads TGTGCCAGCAGTAACAGGGGGGCTGGAGAAAAACTGTTTTTT. Protein: CASSNRGAGEKLFF.

The chain uses TRBV18 and TRBJ2-7, with 14 bases aligning to TRBD2. The CDR3 is made up of 17 amino acids. Trimming cost V 0 bases and J 2 bases; bases outside gene matches: 3. CDR1 is KGHSH, CDR2 LQKENI, per germline. The CDR3 nucleotides read TGTGCCAGCTCACCACCGGGACTAGCGGGAGCCCCCTACGAGCAGTACTTC. Its translation: CASSPPGLAGAPYEQYF.

The rearrangement joins TRBV6-1 to TRBJ1-5, with D perhaps matching TRBD1 (5 bases). The ends were cut back, 8 bases at V and 7 bases at J, with 12 bases in the middle. Looked up from germline, CDR1 is MNHNS and CDR2 is SASEGT. CDR3 size: 12 residues. The CDR3 reads CASRDPRQPQHF. The CDR3 bases are TGTGCCAGCCGGGACCCAAGGCAGCCCCAGCATTTT.

The chain combines TRBV5-1 with TRBJ1-2; no reliable D call. Per the germline V gene, CDR1 is SGHRS and CDR2 is YFSETQ. V was cut by 2 bases and J by 7 bases, with 9 bases left in between. The CDR3 contains 12 residues. The CDR3 spells CASSFLNVGYTF. DNA of the CDR3: TGCGCCAGCAGCTTCCTGAATGTTGGCTACACCTTC.